The next 5 T cell receptor beta chains were all read from a single sample in a study of blood T cells in healthy people across ages. Using a J-beta primer mix together with a sample-barcoded 5' primer, a second PCR was run for roughly 7 to 12 cycles. From the 5' RACE reads, TCRdb called clonotypes with MiXCR, one entry per CDR3 protein. The data contain 550,000 to 750,000 distinct CDR3 sequences, over 20% of them singletons. Material for sequencing was blood. These receptors were taken from a man between 70 and 80 years old in good health.

The rearrangement uses TRBV10-3 and TRBJ2-3; TRBD2 matches at 9 bases. The V and J ends lost 0 bases and 0 bases, in that order; junction bases with no gene match: 1. The CDR3 length is 16 residues. CDR1 ENHRY and CDR2 SYGVKD come from the germline V gene. In DNA, the CDR3 is TGTGCCATCAGTGAGTCCCTAGCGGGGAGCACAGATACGCAGTATTTT. It yields the protein CAISESLAGSTDTQYF.

This clonotype was seen a few times. V usage is TRBV3-1 and J usage is TRBJ2-5, with TRBD1 as a possible D gene (5 bases). CDR1 and CDR2 from the germline V gene are LGHDT and YNNKEL (reference sequence). There are 14 residues in the CDR3. V lost 1 base, J lost 3 bases, and 9 bases lay in between. The CDR3: CASSQVGQKETQYF. The DNA for the CDR3 is TGTGCCAGCAGCCAAGTGGGGCAGAAAGAGACCCAGTACTTC.

The rearrangement uses TRBV28 and TRBJ1-1, with D unresolved. The length of the CDR3 is 12 residues. Per the germline V gene, CDR1 is MDHEN and CDR2 is SYDVKM. The V end was cut by 0 bases, the J end by 6 bases, with 5 bases between. DNA of the CDR3: TGTGCCAGCAGTTTATGGCAGGCTGAAGCTTTCTTT. Its protein is CASSLWQAEAFF. Complete variable domain (other parts from reference TRBV28 and TRBJ1-1): DVKVTQSSRYLVKRTGEKVFLECVQDMDHENMFWYRQDPGLGLRLIYFSYDVKMKEKGDIPEGYSVSREKKERFSLILESASTNQTSMYLCASSLWQAEAFFGQGTRLTVV.

V usage is TRBV10-2 and J usage is TRBJ1-4, with 11 nucleotides matching TRBD1. Germline V gene lookup returns CDR1 WSHSY and CDR2 SAAADI. The CDR3 is made up of 13 amino acids. CDR3 DNA: TGCGACTGGGACAGGGGGAAACGTGAAAAACTGTTTTTT. Its protein is CDWDRGKREKLFF.

Notes on this clonotype: A single base separates this from a much larger clone, so it may be a read error. CDR3 protein: CASTPRMEGEQFF. CDR3 DNA: TGTGCCAGCACACCAAGAATGGAGGGTGAGCAGTTCTTC. The chain links TRBV14 to TRBJ2-1; weak D call: TRBD2 (6 bases). Germline CDR1 reads SGHDN; CDR2 reads FVKESK. The CDR3 runs to 13 residues. The V and J ends lost 7 bases and 9 bases respectively, with 16 bases between them.